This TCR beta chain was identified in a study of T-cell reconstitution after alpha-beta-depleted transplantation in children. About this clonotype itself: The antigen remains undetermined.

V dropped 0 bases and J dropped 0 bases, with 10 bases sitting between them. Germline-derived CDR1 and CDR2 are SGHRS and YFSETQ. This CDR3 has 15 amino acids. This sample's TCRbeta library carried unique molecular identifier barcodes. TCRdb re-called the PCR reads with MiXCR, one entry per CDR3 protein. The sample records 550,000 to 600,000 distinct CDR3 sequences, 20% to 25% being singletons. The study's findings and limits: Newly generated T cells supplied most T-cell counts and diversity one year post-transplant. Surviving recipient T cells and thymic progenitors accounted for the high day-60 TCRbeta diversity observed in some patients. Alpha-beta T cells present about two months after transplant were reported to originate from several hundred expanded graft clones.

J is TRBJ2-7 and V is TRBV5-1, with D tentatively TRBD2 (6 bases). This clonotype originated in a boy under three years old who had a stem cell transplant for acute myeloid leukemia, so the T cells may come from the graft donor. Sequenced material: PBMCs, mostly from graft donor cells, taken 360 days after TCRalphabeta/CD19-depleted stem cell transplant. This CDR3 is CASSLGGESSYEQYV. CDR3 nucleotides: TGCGCCAGCAGCTTGGGCGGGGAGAGCTCCTACGAGCAGTACGTC.